Only a few counts were recorded for the clone carrying this T cell receptor (beta chain). The sample is drawn from a study of T-cell reconstitution after alpha-beta-depleted transplantation in children. Germline V lookup: CDR1 DFQATT, CDR2 SNEGSKA (reference sequence). V trimming: 2 bases; J trimming: 6 bases; junction bases outside the gene matches: 6. This CDR3 has 15 residues. Unique molecular identifiers were used in preparing the TCRbeta library. MiXCR, run by TCRdb on the PCR reads, gives a single entry per CDR3 protein. The sample carries some 220,000 distinct CDR3 sequences, about a tenth recorded once.

V and J are TRBV20-1 and TRBJ2-2, with 10 nucleotides matching TRBD2. This TCR came from a human donor who donated a stem cell graft to a child with acute lymphoblastic leukemia. This material consisted of PBMCs from the stem cell graft donor, taken from the stem cell graft. CDR3: CSARPILAGAGELFF. DNA for the CDR3: TGCAGTGCTAGACCCATTCTAGCGGGGGCCGGGGAGCTGTTTTTT.